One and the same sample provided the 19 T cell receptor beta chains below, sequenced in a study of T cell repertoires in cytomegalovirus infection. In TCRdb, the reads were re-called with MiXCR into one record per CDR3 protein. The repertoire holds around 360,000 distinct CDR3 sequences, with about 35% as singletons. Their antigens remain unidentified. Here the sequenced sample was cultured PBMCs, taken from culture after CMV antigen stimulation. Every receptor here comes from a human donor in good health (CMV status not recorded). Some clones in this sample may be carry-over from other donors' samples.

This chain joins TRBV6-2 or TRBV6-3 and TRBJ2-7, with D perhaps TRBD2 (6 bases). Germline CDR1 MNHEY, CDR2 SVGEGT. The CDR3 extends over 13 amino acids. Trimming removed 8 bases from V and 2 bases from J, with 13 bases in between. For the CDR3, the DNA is TGTGCCAGCTGGACCGGGAGCCCCTACGAGCAGTACTTC. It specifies CASWTGSPYEQYF.

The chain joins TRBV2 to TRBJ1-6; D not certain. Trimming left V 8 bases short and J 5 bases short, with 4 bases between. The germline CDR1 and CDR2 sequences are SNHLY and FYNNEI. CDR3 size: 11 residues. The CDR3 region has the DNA TGTGCCAGCGGCCATAATTCACCCCTCCACTTT. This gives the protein CASGHNSPLHF. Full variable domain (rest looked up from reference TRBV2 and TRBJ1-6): EPEVTQTPSHQVTQMGQEVILRCVPISNHLYFYWYRQILGQKVEFLVSFYNNEISEKSEIFDDQFSVERPDGSNFTLKIRSTKLEDSAMYFCASGHNSPLHFGNGTRLTVT.

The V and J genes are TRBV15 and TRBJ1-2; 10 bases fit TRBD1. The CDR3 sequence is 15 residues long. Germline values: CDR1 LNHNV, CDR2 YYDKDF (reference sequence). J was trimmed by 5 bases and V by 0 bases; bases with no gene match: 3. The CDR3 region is CATSREGQGRYGYTF. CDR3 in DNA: TGTGCCACCAGCAGAGAGGGACAGGGGCGGTATGGCTACACCTTC.

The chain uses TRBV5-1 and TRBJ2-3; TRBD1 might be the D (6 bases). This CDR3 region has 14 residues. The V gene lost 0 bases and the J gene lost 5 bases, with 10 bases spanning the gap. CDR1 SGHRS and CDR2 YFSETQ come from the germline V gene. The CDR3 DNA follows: TGCGCCAGCAGCTTGGACAGGGTCGGAGATACGCAGTATTTT. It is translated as CASSLDRVGDTQYF.

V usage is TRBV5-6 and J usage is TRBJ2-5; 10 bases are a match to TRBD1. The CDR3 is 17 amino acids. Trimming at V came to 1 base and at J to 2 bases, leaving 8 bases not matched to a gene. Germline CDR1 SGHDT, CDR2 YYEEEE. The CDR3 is CASSLLKADRGQETQYF. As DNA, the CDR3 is TGTGCCAGCAGCTTGTTAAAGGCGGACAGGGGGCAAGAGACCCAGTACTTC.

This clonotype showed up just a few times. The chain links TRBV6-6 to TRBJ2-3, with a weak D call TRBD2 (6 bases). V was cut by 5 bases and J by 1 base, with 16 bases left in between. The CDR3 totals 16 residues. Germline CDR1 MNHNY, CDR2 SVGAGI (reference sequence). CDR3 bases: TGTGCCAGCAGTGCCGGGACCCAGCGGGGCACAGATACGCAGTATTTT. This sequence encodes CASSAGTQRGTDTQYF.

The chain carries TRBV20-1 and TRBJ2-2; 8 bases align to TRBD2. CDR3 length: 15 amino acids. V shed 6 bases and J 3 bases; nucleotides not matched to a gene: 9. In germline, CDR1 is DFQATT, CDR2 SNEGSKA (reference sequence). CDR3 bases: TGCAGTGCCAACGACCCCGGGAGGGACACCGGGGAGCTGTTTTTT. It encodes CSANDPGRDTGELFF.

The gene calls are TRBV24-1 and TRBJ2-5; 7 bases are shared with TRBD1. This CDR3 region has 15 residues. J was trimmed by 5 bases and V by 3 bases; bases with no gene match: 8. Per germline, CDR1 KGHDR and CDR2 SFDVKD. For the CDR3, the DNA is TGTGCCACCAGTGATCCGACAGGGTTTAAGGAGACCCAGTACTTC. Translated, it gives CATSDPTGFKETQYF.

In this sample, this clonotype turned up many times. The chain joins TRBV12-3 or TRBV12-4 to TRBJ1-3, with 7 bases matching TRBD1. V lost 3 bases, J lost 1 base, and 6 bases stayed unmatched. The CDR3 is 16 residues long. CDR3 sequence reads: CASSLDRLISGNTIYF. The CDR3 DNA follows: TGTGCCAGCAGTTTGGACAGGCTAATTTCTGGAAACACCATATATTTT.

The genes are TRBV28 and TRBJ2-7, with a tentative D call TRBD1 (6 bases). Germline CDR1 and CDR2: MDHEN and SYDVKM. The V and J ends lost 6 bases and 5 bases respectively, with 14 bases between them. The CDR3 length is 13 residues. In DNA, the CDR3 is TGTGCCAGCAGGGGTACAGGGAGAAACGAGCAGTACTTC. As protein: CASRGTGRNEQYF. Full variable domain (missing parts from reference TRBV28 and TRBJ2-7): DVKVTQSSRYLVKRTGEKVFLECVQDMDHENMFWYRQDPGLGLRLIYFSYDVKMKEKGDIPEGYSVSREKKERFSLILESASTNQTSMYLCASRGTGRNEQYFGPGTRLTVT.

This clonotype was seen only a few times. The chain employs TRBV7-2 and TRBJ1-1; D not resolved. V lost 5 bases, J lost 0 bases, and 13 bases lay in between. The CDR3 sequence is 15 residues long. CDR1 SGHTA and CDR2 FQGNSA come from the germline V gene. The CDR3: CASSPSGGMNTEAFF. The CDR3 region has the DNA TGTGCCAGCAGCCCTTCGGGAGGCATGAACACTGAAGCTTTCTTT.

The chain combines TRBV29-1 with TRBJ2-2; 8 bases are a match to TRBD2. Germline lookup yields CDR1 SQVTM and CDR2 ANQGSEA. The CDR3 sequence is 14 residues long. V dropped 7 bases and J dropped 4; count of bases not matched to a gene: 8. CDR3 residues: CSAAALAGTGELFF. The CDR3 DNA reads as TGCAGCGCTGCGGCCCTAGCGGGCACCGGGGAGCTGTTTTTT.

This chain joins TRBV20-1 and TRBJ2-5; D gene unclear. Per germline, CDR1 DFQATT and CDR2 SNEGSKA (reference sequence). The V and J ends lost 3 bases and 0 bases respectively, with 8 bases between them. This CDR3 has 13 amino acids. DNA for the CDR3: TGCAGTGCTAGCGCCAGGTACCAAGAGACCCAGTACTTC. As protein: CSASARYQETQYF.

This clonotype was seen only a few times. The CDR3 loop is CASSLRQGHSGNTIYF. The CDR3 nucleotides read TGTGCCAGCAGCTTACGACAGGGCCACTCTGGAAACACCATATATTTT. This sequence joins TRBV7-2 and TRBJ1-3; 7 positions agree with TRBD1. The CDR3 runs 16 residues. Germline V gives CDR1 SGHTA, CDR2 FQGNSA. With 2 bases clipped from V and 0 bases from J, the junction kept 4 bases outside the gene matches.

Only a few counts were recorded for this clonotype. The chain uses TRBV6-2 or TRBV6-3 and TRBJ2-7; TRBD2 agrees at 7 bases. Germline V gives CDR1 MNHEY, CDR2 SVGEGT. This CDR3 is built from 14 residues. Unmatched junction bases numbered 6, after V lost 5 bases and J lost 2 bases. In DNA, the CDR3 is TGTGCCAGCAGTCAAGTAGCGGGCGCCTACGAGCAGTACGTC. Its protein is CASSQVAGAYEQYV.

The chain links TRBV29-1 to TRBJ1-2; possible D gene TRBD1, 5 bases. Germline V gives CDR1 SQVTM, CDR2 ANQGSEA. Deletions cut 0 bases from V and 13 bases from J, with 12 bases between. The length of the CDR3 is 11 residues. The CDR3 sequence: CSVEDWEGCTF. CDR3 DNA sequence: TGCAGCGTTGAAGATTGGGAGGGGTGCACCTTC.

CDR3 sequence reads: CSASRGHRRDNEQFF. The DNA of the CDR3 is TGCAGTGCTAGTCGGGGACACCGCCGAGACAATGAGCAGTTCTTC. The V and J genes are TRBV20-1 and TRBJ2-1, with a weak D call TRBD1 (6 bases). Germline lookup yields CDR1 DFQATT and CDR2 SNEGSKA (reference sequence). V dropped 3 bases and J dropped 5 bases, with 17 bases sitting between them. This CDR3 has 15 residues.

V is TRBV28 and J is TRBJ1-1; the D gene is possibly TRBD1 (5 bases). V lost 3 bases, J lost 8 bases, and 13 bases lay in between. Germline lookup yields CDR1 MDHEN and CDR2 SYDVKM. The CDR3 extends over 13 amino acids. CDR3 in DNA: TGTGCCAGCAGTTTTCCCGGGGCCCCCGAAGCTTTCTTT. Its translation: CASSFPGAPEAFF.

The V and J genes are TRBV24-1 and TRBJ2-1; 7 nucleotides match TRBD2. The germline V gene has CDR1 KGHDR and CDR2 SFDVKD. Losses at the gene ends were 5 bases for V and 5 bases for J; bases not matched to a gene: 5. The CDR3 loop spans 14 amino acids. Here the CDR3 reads CATSAWGGDNEQFF. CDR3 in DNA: TGTGCCACCAGTGCCTGGGGAGGGGACAATGAGCAGTTCTTC.